This T cell receptor (beta chain) was identified in a study of cytomegalovirus exposure and HLA in healthy donors (dated by TCRdb to about 2017). Notes on the research overall: An earlier analysis of several hundred of the donors reported approximately 280 Gb of sequence data and 95 million to 140 million unique TCR beta sequences obtained from some 200 million T cells. An early release covering 500 to 750 HLA-typed donors comprised about 290 gigabases of sequencing data and around 80 million unique TCR sequences. Of the 300 to 450 genotyped donors, about 80% fell in the genetic ancestry cluster associated with self-reported Caucasian donors. The aim of the study was to test whether cataloging public T cell receptors could identify signatures of past pathogen exposure. The study profiled the T cell repertoires of hundreds of subjects by immunosequencing and related them to cytomegalovirus serostatus. In addition to the first cohort of 666 subjects, a separate validation cohort of 120 different subjects was used. The study combined high-throughput TCR immunosequencing, statistical association of individual TCRs with disease status, and machine learning to predict cytomegalovirus infection status. A later analysis re-examined previously published TCR beta repertoires from about 700 donors and added high-resolution HLA genotyping to investigate patterns of TCR occurrence. The later analysis used no new phenotypic data to find candidate immune exposures, relying instead on TCR beta sequences and their occurrence across donors. To decide whether each TCR beta V gene segment behaved as functional or pseudogenic, an earlier analysis of fewer than 750 of the donors relied on high-throughput TCR beta sequencing. Donor age, sex, ethnicity and CMV serostatus were compiled alongside the repertoire data. A later genetic analysis used genome-wide SNP genotypes for about 65% of the roughly 670 donors, treating that subset as a discovery cohort. All discovery cohort repertoires had been generated using a single sequencing platform. Both class I and class II loci were covered by HLA typing, at four-digit resolution. Typing coverage varied by locus: 629-630 donors for A, B, C, DRB1 and DQB1; approximately 500 for DQA1; about 600 for DPA1; approximately 450 for DPB1. Because of strong linkage in the cohort, a handful of DR-DQ haplotypes were treated as single units for association and clustering. On average, 235,054 unique TCR beta nucleotide sequences were sequenced per donor among a few hundred genotyped donors of the cohort, with 15% to 20% of those sequences being non-productive.

V has 4 bases trimmed and J has 5 bases trimmed; junction bases matching no gene number 12. The CDR3 contains 16 residues, cysteine and phenylalanine counted. Just the 48-base CDR3 DNA is kept, in frame starting at base 1. From a lookup of the germline V gene (reference sequence), CDR1 and CDR2 are LNHNV and YYDKDF. In total, 630 or so healthy bone marrow donors made up the cohort. At the time of sampling, every cohort member was nominally healthy, though immune exposures that went unrecorded were likely present. The donor was CMV seronegative and was included in the group of a few hundred seronegative cohort members. Each donor provided a peripheral blood sample, and peripheral blood mononuclear cells were used for TCR beta sequencing. Genomic DNA extraction from the blood cell samples was performed with the Qiagen DNeasy Blood Extraction Kit. Preparation of the library involved the immunoSEQ multiplex PCR assay. For the multiplex PCR, a mixture combining 60 forward primers for TCR Vbeta segments and 13 reverse primers for TCR Jbeta segments was used. The CDR3 region of rearranged TCR beta genes was amplified from genomic DNA by a multiplex PCR assay. The amplified TCR beta libraries were sequenced on the Illumina HiSeq System as 87-base-pair reads. The paper's data handling went like this. In a later analysis, some 80 million unique TCR beta chains were counted across the 650 to 750 repertoires, and approximately 11 million of these chains were shared by at least two donors. To remove PCR and sequencing errors, raw reads were error-corrected and collapsed into unique sequences using a nearest-neighbor algorithm that merged closely related sequences. To assign V, D and J gene segments, CDR3 sequences were aligned to IMGT reference sequences. For a sequence to be retained, a match of at least six nucleotides to both a V gene segment and a J gene segment was required. A rearrangement was called productive if the CDR3 had no stop codons and remained in frame with V and J, and every other rearrangement was called non-productive. Following IMGT convention, CDR3 was defined as the stretch from the second conserved V-encoded cysteine to the conserved J-encoded phenylalanine. The earlier analysis of approximately 590 of the donors excluded any sequence lacking an unambiguous match to a single V gene segment. An earlier analysis of a few hundred of the donors classified V segments as functional when productive rearrangements were above 56.7% and as segregating when the standard deviation between donors was above 5%. A statistical classification framework was built to diagnose cytomegalovirus status from the catalog of TCR beta chain sequences. In a later analysis, TCR nucleotide sequences were compared against IMGT/GENE-DB human TR gene sequences so that V and J genes could be assigned. A later analysis assigned CDR3 sequences and most-parsimonious VDJ recombination scenarios with the TCRdist pipeline. A later analysis defined each TCR beta chain by its CDR3 amino acid sequence plus V-gene family, and excluded reads lacking a unique V-gene family. To address suspected cross-contamination and a sequencing artifact, a later analysis removed roughly 580 highly shared, low-generation-probability nucleotide sequences. In a later analysis, a clonal expansion index was calculated for each public chain from normalized within-repertoire ranks of inferred template counts. In a later analysis, generation probabilities were computed with a VDJ recombination model fitted to out-of-frame rearrangements, and the resulting probabilities were checked against IGoR. In a later analysis, hypergeometric tests were used to score TCR-TCR, TCR-HLA and TCR-CMV co-occurrence, with a repertoire-size bias correction applied to TCR pairs. False discovery rates were estimated in a later analysis by permuting HLA or CMV assignments 20 times. In a later analysis, co-occurring TCRs were grouped using DBSCAN, with TCRdist sequence similarity added in when clustering inside HLA-allele-positive subsets. Co-occurrence clustering excluded repertoires with fewer than 30,000 or more than 120,000 public chains, plus five with anomalous nucleotide sharing. TCRdb's version of the immuneACCESS table is confined to in-frame rearrangements and falls short of the full clone set. An unresolved V gene accounts for under half of the shortfall where checked; the remainder is of unknown origin. The V and J calls and clone size were taken over from that table, and D and trimming were inferred from the DNA. This sample holds some 170,000 clones; around 81% were observed only once. The top ten clones comprise about 2% of the sample.

Concerning this clone itself: Its binding antigen is unknown. No much larger clonotype is one base removed from it; base qualities were not supplied.

Study-wide findings and limitations: V-gene and J-gene trimming of TCR beta chains was associated with a missense DCLRE1C variant in a later genetic analysis, and the association was replicated in an independent cohort. Because counts were too low, 15 to 20 rarely observed V segments, including chromosome 9 orphons, were left out of the earlier analysis of a few hundred of the donors. A further reported finding was that TCR beta sequences accurately predicted the HLA-A and HLA-B alleles for most subjects in the first cohort. Linkage disequilibrium might explain the correlated functional status among segregating V segments, but an unknown experimental factor could not be ruled out. Some IMGT-functional V segments, including TRBV6-2 and TRBV6-3, could not be distinguished by the 87-base-pair reads and were therefore excluded. In vitro tests confirmed that a few of the cytomegalovirus-associated TCR beta chains recognize cytomegalovirus antigens. A later analysis associated about 17,000 TCR beta sequences with specific HLA alleles at a false discovery rate of 0.05. In a later genetic analysis, fewer N-insertions in productive TCRs were reported among donors in an Asian-associated ancestry cluster than the approximately 670-donor mean. The cohort was sequenced for TCR beta chains only, and without alpha or paired-chain data the features that could be detected were limited. CMV serostatus was the only immune exposure information available for the cohort. A later analysis found that TCR association rates varied across HLA loci, with DRB1 alleles showing the most associated TCRs and HLA-C alleles the fewest. When HLA alleles, especially DR and DQ, strongly co-occurred, attributing TCR associations to individual alleles was difficult. In a later analysis, most CMV-associated TCR beta chains were found to appear HLA-restricted, with HLA associations seemingly driven largely by CMV exposure. A later analysis found that HLA-associated TCR beta chains were more clonally expanded and had lower generation probabilities than equally common non-associated chains. The classifier was reported to diagnose cytomegalovirus status with high specificity and sensitivity in both the original cohort and the validation cohort. The presence/absence analyses assumed that sequencing depth was roughly uniform across donors, and that assumption may not be true. The authors suggested that the approach could potentially be extended to other disease states and immunological phenotypes. In an earlier analysis of some 640 of the donors, most TCR beta V segments were observed in productive rearrangements about 87% or about 30% of the time, broadly matching IMGT annotations. Across donors, most TCR sequences were observed very rarely, whereas some public TCRs were present in many individuals. A cluster of highly shared sequence variants was judged likely to represent a technical artifact of the sequencing pipeline. The study listed approximately 150 TCR beta chains as associated with cytomegalovirus. According to a later analysis, parvovirus B19, influenza, CMV and Epstein-Barr virus appeared linked to several top co-occurrence clusters. HLA typing was unavailable for some donors at each locus, so association tests used only the typed subset.

The chain joins TRBV15 to TRBJ1-1, and TRBD1 aligns with 8 junction nucleotides. Sequencing was performed on PBMCs. The TCR was taken from a woman in her twenties or thirties in good health and CMV-seronegative. The sequenced DNA is TGTGCCACCAGCACCGTCCTTCCGCAGGGGGCGACTGAAGCTTTCTTT. Translated, it reads CATSTVLPQGATEAFF.